What follows are 22 T cell receptor beta chains derived from one specimen sequenced in a study of synovial regulatory T cells in juvenile arthritis. Study outcomes and limitations: Blood Treg cells that were inflammation-associated showed lower TCR diversity than other blood Treg cells.

Profiled with immunoSEQ multiplex PCR; TCRdb holds only in-frame clones, not every one. The sample table sets out about a thousand clones. Antigens for these TCRs are unknown. Material for sequencing was Treg cells from blood. Stated subset: HLA-DR+ inflammation-associated blood Treg cells. The receptors derive from a donor aged 2-30 years with juvenile idiopathic arthritis.

This clone is deemed medium-sized by its frequency. This chain uses TRBV4-2 with TRBJ2-3. This CDR3 spans 16 amino acids. The nucleotide record is missing. CDR1 is LGHNA, CDR2 YNFKEQ, per germline. The CDR3 loop is CASSQGAGVGKDTQYF.

This clone is labeled medium-sized (0.01 to 0.1%) based on frequency. The V gene is TRBV10-3, the J gene TRBJ1-1. The germline CDR1 and CDR2 sequences are ENHRY and SYGVKD. The CDR3 has 17 amino acids. No DNA has been recorded. The CDR3 protein is CAISPSGGLFMNTEAFF.

By frequency, this clone is medium-sized. This chain connects TRBV2 to TRBJ2-1; absent DNA, TCRdb's TRBD1 call cannot be checked. This CDR3 contains 12 residues. Only the protein is on record. Germline lookup yields CDR1 SNHLY and CDR2 FYNNEI. The CDR3 loop is CASSDPYNEQFF.

Judged by frequency, this clone is medium-sized. The chain joins TRBV11-3 to TRBJ1-5. This CDR3 region has 16 residues. No DNA appears here. In germline, CDR1 is SGHNT, CDR2 YENEEA. The CDR3 is CASSPHSGPYYQPQHF.

Measured by frequency, this clone is medium-sized. This chain joins TRBV7-6 and TRBJ2-7; with no DNA, the TCRdb D assignment of TRBD2 cannot be verified. This CDR3 has 15 residues. The entry carries no DNA sequence. Germline-derived CDR1 and CDR2 are SGHVS and FNYEAQ. This CDR3 is CASSLRSGRSYEQYF.

This clone counts as medium-sized (0.01 to 0.1%) by frequency. The CDR3 loop is CASSITKPGSSRGIEWGNTGELFF. The chain recombines TRBV19 with TRBJ2-2; there is no DNA to check the TCRdb D call of TRBD1. CDR3 size: 24 residues. Only the protein sequence is given. The V gene's germline CDR1 is LNHDA and CDR2 SQIVND (reference sequence).

Judged by frequency, this clone is medium-sized. The J gene is TRBJ1-5, the V gene TRBV18; TCRdb calls TRBD1, which cannot be checked without DNA. Germline V gives CDR1 KGHSH, CDR2 LQKENI. CDR3 length: 15 residues. This entry has no DNA. CDR3 sequence reads: CASSPRTGSDQPQHF. The full variable domain, its missing parts supplied by reference TRBV18 and TRBJ1-5, is NAGVMQNPRHLVRRRGQEARLRCSPMKGHSHVYWYRQLPEEGLKFMVYLQKENIIDESGMPKERFSAEFPKEGPSILRIQQVVRGDSAAYFCASSPRTGSDQPQHFGDGTRLSIL.

This clone is deemed medium-sized by its frequency. The chain combines TRBV27 with TRBJ1-1. CDR1 and CDR2 from the germline V gene are MNHEY and SMNVEV (reference sequence). This CDR3 comprises 14 residues. No DNA is listed. This chain's CDR3 is CASSLRLTYTEAFF.

Frequency places this clone as medium-sized. The chain recombines TRBV10-3 with TRBJ2-5; the TRBD2 assignment by TCRdb is unverifiable without DNA. Germline V gene lookup returns CDR1 ENHRY and CDR2 SYGVKD. This CDR3 has 14 amino acids. No DNA was logged. The CDR3 sequence is CAISGRGPGETQYF.

This clone is deemed medium-sized by its frequency. The chain joins TRBV11-1 to TRBJ2-5. The CDR3 extends over 13 amino acids. Only the protein is available. Germline CDR1 and CDR2: SGHAT and FQDESV (reference sequence). The CDR3 loop is CASSSDPPLNKYF.

Frequency places this clone as medium-sized. This rearrangement joins TRBV11-2 to TRBJ1-4. This CDR3 spans 15 amino acids. No DNA has been recorded. Germline V gives CDR1 SGHAT, CDR2 FQNNGV. CDR3 in amino acids: CASSPGRSGNEKLFF.

This clone is called medium-sized based on its frequency. The chain carries TRBV10-2 and TRBJ2-7. CDR1 is WSHSY, CDR2 SAAADI, per germline. CDR3 length: 12 residues. Only the protein is on record. The CDR3 sequence is CASTMGINEQYF.

This clone is labeled medium-sized based on frequency. The gene calls are TRBV29-1 and TRBJ1-2; TCRdb designates TRBD1, a call that cannot be tested without DNA. CDR1 is SQVTM, CDR2 ANQGSEA, per germline. The CDR3 is 12 residues long. No DNA appears here. CDR3 protein: CSTPDRYHGYTF.

This clone counts as medium-sized by frequency. The rearrangement links TRBV6-5 to TRBJ2-3. The CDR3 totals 14 residues. DNA for this receptor is not on file. The V gene's germline CDR1 is MNHEY and CDR2 SVGAGI. CDR3 in amino acids: CASSLGVHADTQYF.

This clone is called medium-sized based on its frequency. The chain combines TRBV18 with TRBJ2-1. This CDR3 has 15 residues. The protein alone is recorded here. CDR1 and CDR2 (germline): KGHSH, LQKENI. CDR3 residues: CASSPPGTSYNEQFF.

By frequency, this clone is medium-sized. The chain combines TRBV30 with TRBJ2-5. The CDR3 covers 16 residues. The entry carries no DNA sequence. The germline V gene encodes CDR1 GTSNPN and CDR2 SVGIG (reference sequence). CDR3 region: CAWSVGGRLSGETQYF.

According to its frequency, this clone is medium-sized. This rearrangement joins TRBV9 to TRBJ2-6; the D call from TCRdb, TRBD2, cannot be confirmed without DNA. Germline CDR1 and CDR2: SGDLS and YYNGEE. CDR3 length: 17 amino acids. The coding DNA is unavailable. The CDR3: CASHAGYKQSRANVLTF.

This clone counts as medium-sized by frequency. The J gene is TRBJ1-2, the V gene TRBV2. This CDR3 has 11 residues. The coding DNA is unavailable. Per the germline V gene, CDR1 is SNHLY and CDR2 is FYNNEI. The CDR3 reads CASRANYGYTF.

Judged by frequency, this clone is medium-sized. The chain is built from TRBV10-1 and TRBJ1-1. The germline V gene has CDR1 WNHNN and CDR2 SYGVQD (reference sequence). This CDR3 is 13 amino acids long. The record lacks a DNA sequence. CDR3 residues: CASSRQPGTEAFF.

This clone counts as medium-sized by frequency. The rearrangement links TRBV30 to TRBJ2-7; TCRdb reports TRBD2, a call that lacks DNA to check it against. Germline-derived CDR1 and CDR2 are GTSNPN and SVGIG (reference sequence). The CDR3 consists of 16 residues. No DNA is listed. CDR3 loop: CAWSVRGGLLTYEQYF.

According to its frequency, this clone is medium-sized (0.01 to 0.1%). V gene TRBV6-1 combines with J gene TRBJ1-2; TCRdb's D gene call, TRBD1, goes unchecked for lack of DNA. The CDR3 sequence is 14 residues long. No DNA is recorded. Germline lookup yields CDR1 MNHNS and CDR2 SASEGT. CDR3 residues: CASSEGNRGQSYTF.

This clone is medium-sized by frequency. This chain links TRBV11-3 with TRBJ2-1. The CDR3 length is 13 residues. The DNA sequence is not available. The V gene's germline CDR1 is SGHNT and CDR2 YENEEA. The CDR3 reads CASSSRTYNEQFF.